The entry below describes one T cell receptor beta chain. These data are taken from a study of radiotherapy plus CTLA-4 blockade in lung cancer. Study-level background: Disease control reached about 28%, with objective responses in 15% to 20%.

Method: immunoSEQ multiplex PCR; TCRdb's copy keeps in-frame clones and lacks some. The sample holds 89,000 or so clones; 80% to 85% are singletons and the top ten take roughly 3.5%. This TCR derives from a human donor with non-small cell lung cancer who had a partial response to radiotherapy plus ipilimumab. The source was peripheral blood, collected from a patient treated with radiotherapy plus ipilimumab.

The CDR3 nucleotides read TGTGCCAGCGTACAAGGGACAGTCCTAGGCTACACCTTC. This gives the protein CASVQGTVLGYTF. The chain recombines TRBV28 with TRBJ1-2, with TRBD1 matching over 7 bases. The germline CDR1 and CDR2 sequences are MDHEN and SYDVKM. The CDR3 sequence is 13 residues long. The V segment lost 8 bases and the J segment 8 bases; nucleotides outside the gene matches: 11.